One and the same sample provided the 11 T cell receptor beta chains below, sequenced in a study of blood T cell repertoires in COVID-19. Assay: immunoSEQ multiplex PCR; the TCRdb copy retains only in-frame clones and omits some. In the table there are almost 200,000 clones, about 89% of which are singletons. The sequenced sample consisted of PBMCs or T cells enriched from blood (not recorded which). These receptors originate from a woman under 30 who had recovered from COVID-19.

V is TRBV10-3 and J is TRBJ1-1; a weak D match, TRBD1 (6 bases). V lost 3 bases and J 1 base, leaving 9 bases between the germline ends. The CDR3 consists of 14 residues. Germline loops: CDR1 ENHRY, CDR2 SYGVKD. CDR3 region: CAISDQGKNTEAFF. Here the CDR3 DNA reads TGTGCCATCAGTGATCAGGGGAAGAACACTGAAGCTTTCTTT.

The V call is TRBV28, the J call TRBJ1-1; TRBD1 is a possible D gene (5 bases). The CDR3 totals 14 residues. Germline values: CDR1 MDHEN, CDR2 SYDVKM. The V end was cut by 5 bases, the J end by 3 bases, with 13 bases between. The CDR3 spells CASSTIIRDTEAFF. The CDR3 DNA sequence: TGTGCCAGCAGTACCATCATCAGGGACACTGAAGCTTTCTTT.

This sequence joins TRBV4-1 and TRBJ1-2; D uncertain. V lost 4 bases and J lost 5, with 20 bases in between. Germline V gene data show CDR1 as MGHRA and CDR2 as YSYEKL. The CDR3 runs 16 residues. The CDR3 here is CASSRLGSPGSYGYTF. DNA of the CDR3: TGCGCCAGCAGCCGCTTAGGGTCACCGGGGTCGTATGGCTACACCTTC.

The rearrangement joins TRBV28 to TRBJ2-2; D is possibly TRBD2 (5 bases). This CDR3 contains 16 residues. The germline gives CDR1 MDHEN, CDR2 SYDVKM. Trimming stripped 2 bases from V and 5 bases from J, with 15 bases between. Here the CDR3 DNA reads TGTGCCAGCAGTTTAATTGGGATGACGGGGACCGGGGAGCTGTTTTTT. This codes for CASSLIGMTGTGELFF.

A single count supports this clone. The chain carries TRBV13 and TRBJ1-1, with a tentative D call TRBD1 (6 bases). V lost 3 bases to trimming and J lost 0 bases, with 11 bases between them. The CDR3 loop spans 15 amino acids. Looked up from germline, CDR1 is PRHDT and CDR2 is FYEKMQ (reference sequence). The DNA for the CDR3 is TGTGCCAGCAGCTTTGGTCAGGGGATGAACACTGAAGCTTTCTTT. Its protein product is CASSFGQGMNTEAFF. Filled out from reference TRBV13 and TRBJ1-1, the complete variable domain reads AAGVIQSPRHLIKEKRETATLKCYPIPRHDTVYWYQQGPGQDPQFLISFYEKMQSDKGSIPDRFSAQQFSDYHSELNMSSLELGDSALYFCASSFGQGMNTEAFFGQGTRLTVV.

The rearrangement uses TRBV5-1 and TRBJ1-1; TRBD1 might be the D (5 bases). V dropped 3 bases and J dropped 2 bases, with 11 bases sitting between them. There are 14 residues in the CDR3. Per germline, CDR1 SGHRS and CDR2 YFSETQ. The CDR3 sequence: CASSSGGVNTEAFF. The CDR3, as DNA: TGCGCCAGCAGCTCCGGGGGGGTCAACACTGAAGCTTTCTTT.

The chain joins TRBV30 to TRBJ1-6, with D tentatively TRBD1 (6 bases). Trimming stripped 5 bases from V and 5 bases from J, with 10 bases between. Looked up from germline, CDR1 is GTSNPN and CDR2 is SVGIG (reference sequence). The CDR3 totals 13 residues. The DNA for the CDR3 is TGTGCCTGGCGGACAGTAAATAATTCACCCCTCCACTTT. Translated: CAWRTVNNSPLHF.

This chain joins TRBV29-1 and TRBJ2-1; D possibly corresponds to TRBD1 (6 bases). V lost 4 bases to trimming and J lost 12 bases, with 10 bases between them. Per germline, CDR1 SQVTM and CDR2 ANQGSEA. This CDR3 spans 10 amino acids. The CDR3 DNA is TGCAGCGTTGGGACAGACCTGCAGTTCTTC. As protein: CSVGTDLQFF.

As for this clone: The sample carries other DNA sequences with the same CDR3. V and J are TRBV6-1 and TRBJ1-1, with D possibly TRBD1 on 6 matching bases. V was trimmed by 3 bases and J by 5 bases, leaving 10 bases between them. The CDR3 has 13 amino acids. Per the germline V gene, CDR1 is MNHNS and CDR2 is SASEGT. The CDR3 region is CASSDRGRTEAFF. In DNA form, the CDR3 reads TGTGCCAGCAGTGACAGGGGCAGGACTGAAGCTTTCTTT.

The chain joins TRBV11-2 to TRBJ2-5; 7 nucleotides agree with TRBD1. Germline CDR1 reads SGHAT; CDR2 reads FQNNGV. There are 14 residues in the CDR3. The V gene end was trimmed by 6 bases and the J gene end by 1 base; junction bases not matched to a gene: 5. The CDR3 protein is CASSSPGGQETQYF. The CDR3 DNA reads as TGTGCCAGCAGTTCTCCAGGGGGCCAAGAGACCCAGTACTTC.

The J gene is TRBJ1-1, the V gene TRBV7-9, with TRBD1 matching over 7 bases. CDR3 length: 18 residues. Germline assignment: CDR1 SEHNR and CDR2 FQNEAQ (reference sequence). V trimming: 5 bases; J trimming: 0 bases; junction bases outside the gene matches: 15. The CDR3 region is CASSPALPTGPMNTEAFF. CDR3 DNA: TGTGCCAGCAGCCCCGCCCTCCCGACAGGGCCTATGAACACTGAAGCTTTCTTT.